This is a list of T cell receptor beta chains from one sample in a study of cytomegalovirus exposure and HLA in healthy donors. Produced via immunoSEQ multiplex PCR; TCRdb's table is partial and in-frame only. The sample includes roughly 100,000 clones, 60% to 85% of them seen just once. What was sequenced was PBMCs. The receptors originated from a man between 40 and 49 years old in good health and CMV-seronegative. CDR3s include the opening cysteine and the closing phenylalanine or tryptophan.

TRBV4-2 CASSQRYRGRDKKLFF
TRBV5-6 CASSSTTWMEETQYF
TRBV30 CAWRDTGGFQPQHF
TRBV27 CASSLEGGRDTQYF
TRBV7-9 CASSLEAGEQYF
TRBV4-1 CASSQGLAEFYNEQFF
TRBV7-6 CASSFQLGNEQFF
TRBV7-2 CASSPRLASYEQYF
TRBV5-8 CASSLTSGDQETQYF
TRBV27 CASSLLQGESYNEQFF
TRBV6-1 CASSPGQGYEKLFF
TRBV10-2 CASTEDRFSYNEQFF
TRBV6-5 CASSTRQSGELFF
TRBV20-1 CSARNRQEAFF
TRBV9 CASSVTPRQTDTQYF
TRBV19 CASLPGGGGDGYTF
TRBV11-3 CASTRGSSSYEQYF
TRBV6-5 CASSGTGTNYGYTF
TRBV18 CASSSGQNTEAFF
TRBV7-9 CASIALAGGFYEQYF
TRBV2 CASRENEQYF
TRBV6-5 CASSYRAGQSTYEQYF
TRBV28 CASSFGSNYGYTF
TRBV14 CASARQINYGYTF
TRBV5-1 CASSSGQNQPQHF
TRBV11-2 CASSLGRARGVDTQYF
TRBV28 CASSSAGTGNTIYF
TRBV9 CASSGPGTDYNSPLHF
TRBV28 CASSLPGQLTLNTEAFF
TRBV7-9 CASSSGQGITDTQYF
TRBV27 CASRGQPYEQYF
TRBV7-3 CASSVLAGGYNEQFF
TRBV9 CASSVGSASGTDTQYF
TRBV5-1 CASSNGQGASYSPLHF
TRBV2 CASPRRTRTDTQYF
TRBV27 CASSRIRGGAGANVLTF
TRBV30 CAFTRDRAYGYTF
TRBV19 CASSIRQYGYTF
TRBV12-5 CASVSSGRVGNEQFF
TRBV7-3 CASSFGGQGASGELFF
TRBV6-5 CASSYSRGFGNEQYF
TRBV5-8 CASSPEPGSTEAFF
TRBV23-1 CASSKPGLPSGETQYF
TRBV10-3 CAISDPGQGAREQYF
TRBV10-3 CATWMGGEQYF
TRBV7-9 CASTSPALNGYEQYF
TRBV30 CAWSGLSGRAVEQYF
TRBV5-1 CASSLVFRGGYEQYF
TRBV9 CASSVAALDNSPLHF
TRBV19 CASSMGLAGAADTQYF
TRBV4-1 CASSLHTGQTSYEQYF
TRBV6-5 CASSSRDRGLYEQYF
TRBV19 CASTPTSGGIVEQFF
TRBV28 CASSLTQGAGGYTF
TRBV6-6 CASSYSGQKYTF